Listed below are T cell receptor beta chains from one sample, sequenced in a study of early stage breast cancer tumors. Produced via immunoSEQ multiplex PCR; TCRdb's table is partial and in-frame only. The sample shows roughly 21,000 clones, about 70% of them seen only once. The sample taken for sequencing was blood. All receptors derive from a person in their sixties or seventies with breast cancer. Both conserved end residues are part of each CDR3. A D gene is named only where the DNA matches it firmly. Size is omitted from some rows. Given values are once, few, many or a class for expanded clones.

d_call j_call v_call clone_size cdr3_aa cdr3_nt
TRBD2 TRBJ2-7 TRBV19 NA CASSRTSGSYEQYF TGTGCCAGTAGTAGAACTAGCGGCTCCTACGAGCAGTACTTC
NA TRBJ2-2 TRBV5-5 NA CASSMGAVPPTGELFF TGTGCCTCCTCAATGGGGGCGGTTCCTCCAACCGGGGAGCTGTTTTTT
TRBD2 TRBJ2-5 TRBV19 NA CASKGLAGGQETQYF TGTGCCAGTAAAGGGCTAGCGGGAGGGCAAGAGACCCAGTACTTC
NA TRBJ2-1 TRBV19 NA CASSSSNLLSGYSYNEQFF TGTGCCAGTAGTTCCTCGAACTTGTTAAGCGGGTATTCCTACAATGAGCAGTTCTTC
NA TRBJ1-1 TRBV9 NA CASSAGGMNTEAFF TGTGCCAGCAGCGCCGGTGGCATGAACACTGAAGCTTTCTTT
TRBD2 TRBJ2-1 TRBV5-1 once CASSAAGGSYNEQFF TGCGCCAGCAGCGCCGCGGGGGGCTCCTACAATGAGCAGTTCTTC
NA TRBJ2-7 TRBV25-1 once CASTGEGNSYEQYF TGTGCCAGCACGGGCGAGGGAAATTCCTACGAGCAGTACTTC
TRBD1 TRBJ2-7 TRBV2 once CASSYTGGASYEQYF TGTGCCAGCAGCTATACAGGGGGCGCGTCCTACGAGCAGTACTTC
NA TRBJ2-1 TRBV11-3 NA CASSLGPYNEQFF TGTGCCAGCAGCTTAGGACCTTACAATGAGCAGTTCTTC
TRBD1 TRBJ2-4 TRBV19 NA CASSLGQGAGDIQYF TGTGCCAGTAGTCTAGGTCAGGGGGCCGGGGACATTCAGTACTTC